Listed here are 17 T cell receptor beta chains from one sample, sequenced in a study of cytomegalovirus exposure and HLA in healthy donors. In the PCR, 60 Vbeta and 13 Jbeta primers were used. Method: immunoSEQ multiplex PCR; TCRdb's copy keeps in-frame clones and lacks some. Of hundreds of thousands of clones listed, 76% were seen once; the top ten hold under 0.8%. The sample taken for sequencing was PBMCs. These TCRs come from a man younger than 35 in good health and CMV-seronegative.

J is TRBJ1-2 and V is TRBV10-3, with 9 bases lining up with TRBD1. CDR1 and CDR2 (germline): ENHRY, SYGVKD. There are 13 residues in the CDR3. The junction had 1 base not matched to a gene; V was cut back by 2 bases and J by 6 bases. CDR3: CAISETGGDGYTF. CDR3 DNA sequence: TGTGCCATCAGTGAGACAGGGGGCGATGGCTACACCTTC.

V and J are TRBV2 and TRBJ2-2; unclear D gene. Germline V CDR1 and CDR2: SNHLY, FYNNEI. This CDR3 region has 13 residues. V lost 3 bases and J 6 bases, leaving 8 bases between the germline ends. The CDR3: CASSEVPAGELFF. The CDR3 DNA sequence: TGTGCCAGCAGTGAGGTGCCGGCCGGGGAGCTGTTTTTT.

The V gene is TRBV27, the J gene TRBJ1-2, with 10 bases lining up with TRBD1. Germline CDR1 reads MNHEY; CDR2 reads SMNVEV (reference sequence). The CDR3 extends over 15 amino acids. The ends lost 6 bases at V and 4 bases at J; junction bases unmatched: 8. In DNA, the CDR3 is TGTGCCAGCAGGCCGGGGACAGGGGCACCCTATGGCTACACCTTC. Translated: CASRPGTGAPYGYTF.

The gene calls are TRBV4-1 and TRBJ1-4, with D uncertain. This CDR3 has 14 amino acids. Trimming cost V 3 bases and J 0 bases, with 5 bases left between them. Germline V gene lookup returns CDR1 MGHRA and CDR2 YSYEKL. The chain's CDR3 is CASSHPATNEKLFF. In DNA, the CDR3 is TGCGCCAGCAGCCATCCAGCAACTAATGAAAAACTGTTTTTT.

This sequence joins TRBV2 and TRBJ2-4; maybe TRBD2 (7 bases). Germline V lookup: CDR1 SNHLY, CDR2 FYNNEI. This CDR3 region has 16 residues. Trimming pared 7 bases from V and 1 base from J, leaving 17 bases between. CDR3 sequence: CASIIGGGAAKNIQYF. The CDR3 coding sequence is TGTGCCAGCATCATAGGGGGGGGCGCGGCCAAAAACATTCAGTACTTC.

This chain uses TRBV4-1 with TRBJ2-6; 8 bases fit TRBD1. The CDR3 length is 19 residues. Germline-derived CDR1 and CDR2 are MGHRA and YSYEKL. J was trimmed by 1 base and V by 0 bases; bases with no gene match: 8. The DNA for the CDR3 is TGCGCCAGCAGCCAAGATGACAGGGGCGTACGATCTGGGGCCAACGTCCTGACTTTC. Translation: CASSQDDRGVRSGANVLTF.

This clone was recorded once. The chain is built from TRBV6-1 and TRBJ1-1; 9 bases are shared with TRBD1. Trimming at V came to 5 bases and at J to 5 bases, leaving 6 bases not matched to a gene. The CDR3 is made up of 14 amino acids. Germline loops: CDR1 MNHNS, CDR2 SASEGT. The CDR3 loop reads CASSPRTGETEAFF. The CDR3 DNA reads as TGTGCCAGCAGTCCTCGGACAGGGGAAACTGAAGCTTTCTTT.

The gene calls are TRBV29-1 and TRBJ2-7; 7 nucleotides match TRBD1. J gave up 3 bases and V 2 bases, and 7 bases lay outside the gene matches. CDR1 and CDR2 from the germline V gene are SQVTM and ANQGSEA. CDR3 length: 14 amino acids. CDR3 sequence: CSVEPQPGGYEQYF. CDR3 nucleotide sequence: TGCAGCGTTGAACCGCAGCCAGGGGGCTACGAGCAGTACTTC.

This clone was observed a handful of times. The rearrangement uses TRBV5-1 and TRBJ1-5, with 7 bases that match TRBD1. The ends lost 3 bases at V and 3 bases at J; junction bases unmatched: 3. The germline CDR1 and CDR2 sequences are SGHRS and YFSETQ. The CDR3 length is 14 residues. CDR3 sequence (DNA): TGCGCCAGCAGCTCGGGACAGCCCAATCAGCCCCAGCATTTT. Protein: CASSSGQPNQPQHF. The whole variable domain, remainder taken from reference TRBV5-1 and TRBJ1-5, is KAGVTQTPRYLIKTRGQQVTLSCSPISGHRSVSWYQQTPGQGLQFLFEYFSETQRNKGNFPGRFSGRQFSNSRSEMNVSTLELGDSALYLCASSSGQPNQPQHFGDGTRLSIL.

This clone has only a few counts. In DNA, the CDR3 is TGCGCCACCTCCATGGGGGCCCGCACTACCGGGGAGCTGTTTTTT. Its translation is CATSMGARTTGELFF. The chain carries TRBV5-1 and TRBJ2-2; the D gene is possibly TRBD1 (6 bases). The CDR3 runs 15 residues. Germline CDR1 SGHRS, CDR2 YFSETQ. The V end was cut by 9 bases, the J end by 5 bases, with 20 bases between.

This clone was detected only a few times. The CDR3, as DNA: TGTGCCATCAGTCAGACAGGGGGCAACCAAGAGACCCAGTACTTC. The encoded protein is CAISQTGGNQETQYF. The chain joins TRBV10-3 to TRBJ2-5; 10 bases line up with TRBD1. The CDR3 extends over 15 amino acids. V was clipped by 5 bases and J by 0 bases; unmatched bases: 3. Germline V gives CDR1 ENHRY, CDR2 SYGVKD.

J is TRBJ1-5 and V is TRBV23-1; TRBD1 is a possible D gene (5 bases). TRBV23-1 has ORF status, its function being uncertain. Trimming left V 3 bases short and J 7 bases short, with 25 bases between. The CDR3 totals 18 residues. This CDR3 is CASSHSNPDSNLDQPQHF. The CDR3 DNA reads as TGCGCCAGCAGTCATTCAAACCCTGACAGTAATCTCGACCAGCCCCAGCATTTT.

J is TRBJ2-7 and V is TRBV5-1; TRBD1 aligns across 12 bases. This CDR3 spans 15 amino acids. The V gene's germline CDR1 is SGHRS and CDR2 YFSETQ. Unmatched junction bases numbered 7, after V lost 5 bases and J lost 4 bases. The CDR3 protein is CASSPGTGGAYEQYF. CDR3 nucleotide sequence: TGCGCCAGCAGTCCGGGGACAGGGGGCGCGTACGAGCAGTACTTC.

As DNA, the CDR3 is TGTGCCAGCAGTTACGGGTCAGGGATGGCGGATACGCAGTATTTT. Encoded protein: CASSYGSGMADTQYF. The rearrangement links TRBV6-5 to TRBJ2-3; possibly TRBD1 for D (5 bases). The V end lost 2 bases, the J end lost 6 bases, and 15 bases lay between the germline ends. The germline gives CDR1 MNHEY, CDR2 SVGAGI. The CDR3 runs to 15 residues.

Only a few counts were recorded for this clone. This same CDR3 is encoded by further DNA sequences in the sample. The V and J genes are TRBV11-2 and TRBJ2-2; D not certain. Deletions cut 0 bases from V and 1 base from J, with 3 bases between. CDR1 and CDR2 from the germline V gene are SGHAT and FQNNGV. The CDR3 sequence is 14 residues long. Here the CDR3 reads CASSLDRNTGELFF. CDR3 in DNA: TGTGCCAGCAGCTTAGATAGGAACACCGGGGAGCTGTTTTTT.

CDR3 DNA sequence: TGTGCCAGCTCACCACGCGGACTAGCGGGAGGGACAGATACGCAGTATTTT. The encoded protein is CASSPRGLAGGTDTQYF. The genes are TRBV18 and TRBJ2-3; 15 nucleotides align to TRBD2. The CDR3 length is 17 residues. Germline V CDR1 and CDR2: KGHSH, LQKENI. V gave up 1 base and J gave up 3 bases; unmatched junction bases: 2.

This clone was seen only once. The J gene is TRBJ2-5, the V gene TRBV4-1, with unresolved D. The closer fit of TRBJ2-7 to the DNA end suggests the J call may be wrong. Germline assignment: CDR1 MGHRA and CDR2 YSYEKL. This CDR3 has 13 residues. The CDR3 spells CASSQARSHEQYF. The CDR3 region has the DNA TGCGCCAGCAGCCAAGCGAGGTCCCACGAGCAGTACTTC.